Detailed here is one TCR beta chain. This sample was included in a study of PD-1 blockade in classical Hodgkin lymphoma. Brentuximab vedotin exposure varied among the patients, all of whom had relapsed after autologous stem cell transplantation. Complete response, partial response or progressive disease constituted the best responses recorded. Clones were read by immunoSEQ multiplex PCR, and TCRdb kept only the in-frame ones, dropping some. Here the sample spans 95,000 to 100,000 clones, 75% to 90% being singletons. The CDR3 is 15 residues long. The germline V gene has CDR1 SGHNT and CDR2 YENEEA. Trimming took off 5 bases at V and 0 bases at J, with 12 bases between the two ends.

This receptor was obtained from a human donor with classical Hodgkin lymphoma. The chain carries TRBV11-3 and TRBJ2-3; the D call may be TRBD1 or TRBD2 (7 bases each). The sample consisted of peripheral blood mononuclear cells (PBMCs), taken before the second cycle of nivolumab. CDR3 amino acids: CASSPQGGSTDTQYF. The CDR3 DNA follows: TGTGCCAGCAGCCCGCAGGGGGGGAGCACAGATACGCAGTATTTT.